The 31 T cell receptor beta chains below all came from one sample that was sequenced in a study of human T cells and chemical hapten exposure. Time point: pre-sensitization, week 0. The treatment here: therapeutic diphenylcyclopropenone sensitization with weekly scalp DPC. Using its own MiXCR run on the RACE reads, TCRdb lists one record per CDR3 protein. Of fewer than 50,000 distinct CDR3 sequences in the sample, 7.6% are singletons; the top ten hold over 1%. Sequencing used whole blood, obtained in connection with sensitization to the hapten diphenylcyclopropenone (DPC). These receptors originate from a woman between 45 and 60 years old with alopecia areata. Some clones in this sample may be carry-over from other donors' samples.

This clonotype was recorded at least ten times. This rearrangement joins TRBV11-1 to TRBJ2-6, with 11 bases matching TRBD2. With 8 bases clipped from V and 3 bases from J, the junction kept 9 bases outside the gene matches. The length of the CDR3 is 17 residues. Germline assignment: CDR1 SGHAT and CDR2 FQDESV (reference sequence). CDR3 nucleotide sequence: TGTGCCAGCCAGGGTCTAGCGGGAGGTTATGGGGCCAACGTCCTGACTTTC. This codes for CASQGLAGGYGANVLTF.

This clonotype was seen at least ten times. The chain combines TRBV7-9 with TRBJ1-1; 8 positions agree with TRBD1. Trimming at V came to 0 bases and at J to 6 bases, leaving 3 bases not matched to a gene. The CDR3 is made up of 14 amino acids. The germline CDR1 and CDR2 sequences are SEHNR and FQNEAQ (reference sequence). For the CDR3, the DNA is TGTGCCAGCAGCTTAGCGCGGGGACAGGCTGAAGCTTTCTTT. As protein: CASSLARGQAEAFF. Based on the CDR3 plus reference TRBV7-9 and TRBJ1-1, the full variable domain is DTGVSQNPRHKITKRGQNVTFRCDPISEHNRLYWYRQTLGQGPEFLTYFQNEAQLEKSRLLSDRFSAERPKGSFSTLEIQRTEQGDSAMYLCASSLARGQAEAFFGQGTRLTVV.

In its sample, this clonotype was seen many times. The chain couples TRBV30 to TRBJ2-3; D unclear. CDR3 length equals 11 residues. Deletions cut 4 bases from V and 7 bases from J, with 9 bases between. CDR1 GTSNPN and CDR2 SVGIG come from the germline V gene (reference sequence). This CDR3 reads CAWKVVNTQYF. CDR3 nucleotides: TGTGCCTGGAAAGTTGTTAATACGCAGTATTTT.

In this sample, this clonotype turned up many times. V is TRBV9 and J is TRBJ2-2, with D possibly matching TRBD2 (6 bases). V was cut by 6 bases and J by 4 bases, with 7 bases left in between. CDR1 is SGDLS, CDR2 YYNGEE, per germline. This CDR3 is 12 amino acids long. In nucleotides, the CDR3 is TGTGCCAGCAAAGCGGGCACCGGGGAGCTGTTTTTT. It specifies CASKAGTGELFF.

The V gene is TRBV7-2, the J gene TRBJ2-5; no clear D gene. CDR1 and CDR2 from the germline V gene are SGHTA and FQGNSA. Trimming stripped 10 bases from V and 0 bases from J, with 18 bases between. CDR3 length equals 15 residues. The CDR3 region is CATSPTRLHQETQYF. The DNA for the CDR3 is TGTGCCACCTCACCAACCCGATTGCACCAAGAGACCCAGTACTTC.

This clonotype has a count of ten or more. The chain joins TRBV7-2 to TRBJ1-2; 7 bases are shared with TRBD1. With V trimmed by 4 bases and J by 3 bases, 5 bases remained unmatched. This CDR3 has 14 amino acids. CDR1 and CDR2 from the germline V gene are SGHTA and FQGNSA. The CDR3 coding sequence is TGTGCCAGCAGCTCGGACAGGATGGACTATGGCTACACCTTC. Protein product: CASSSDRMDYGYTF.

This clonotype was seen a handful of times. The V gene is TRBV7-9, the J gene TRBJ2-1, with 9 nucleotides matching TRBD1. After removal of 4 bases from V and 4 bases from J, the junction contained 26 bases not matched to a gene. Germline CDR1 is SEHNR and CDR2 is FQNEAQ (reference sequence). The CDR3 is 22 amino acids. CDR3 sequence: CASSSTVTRTGESGGPYNEQFF. The CDR3, as DNA: TGTGCCAGCAGCTCCACCGTAACGAGGACAGGGGAGAGCGGCGGTCCTTACAATGAGCAGTTCTTC.

This clonotype has at least ten counts. The V gene is TRBV4-2, the J gene TRBJ2-3; 14 bases fit TRBD2. V was clipped by 3 bases and J by 1 base; unmatched bases: 9. The germline CDR1 and CDR2 sequences are LGHNA and YNFKEQ. This CDR3 is built from 19 residues. The CDR3 protein is CASSQGRLAGGPGTDTQYF. DNA for the CDR3: TGTGCCAGCAGCCAGGGCCGACTAGCGGGAGGGCCGGGCACAGATACGCAGTATTTT.

This clonotype was observed many times. This chain joins TRBV18 and TRBJ1-1, with no clear D. The germline V gene has CDR1 KGHSH and CDR2 LQKENI. This CDR3 comprises 12 residues. Deletions cut 6 bases from V and 3 bases from J, with 8 bases between. DNA for the CDR3: TGTGCCAGCTCTGCTAGGGACACTGAAGCTTTCTTT. Translation gives CASSARDTEAFF.

The sample holds many counts of this clonotype. The V gene is TRBV5-1, the J gene TRBJ1-1; D is uncertain. The length of the CDR3 is 14 residues. CDR1 is SGHRS, CDR2 YFSETQ, per germline. The ends were cut back, 6 bases at V and 7 bases at J, with 19 bases in the middle. CDR3 coding DNA: TGCGCCAGCAACCATGACGCGAGAGGCGGTGAAGCTTTCTTT. Its translation: CASNHDARGGEAFF.

This clonotype was picked up many times. The chain links TRBV29-1 to TRBJ1-3; D perhaps matches TRBD1 (6 bases). This CDR3 has 14 amino acids. Germline values: CDR1 SQVTM, CDR2 ANQGSEA. V was cut by 2 bases and J by 7 bases, with 15 bases left in between. CDR3 sequence: CSVEKAGERNTIYF. The CDR3 nucleotides read TGCAGCGTTGAAAAGGCAGGGGAAAGGAACACCATATATTTT. Complete variable domain (other parts from reference TRBV29-1 and TRBJ1-3): SAVISQKPSRDICQRGTSLTIQCQVDSQVTMMFWYRQQPGQSLTLIATANQGSEATYESGFVIDKFPISRPNLTFSTLTVSNMSPEDSSIYLCSVEKAGERNTIYFGEGSWLTVV.

The V and J genes are TRBV29-1 and TRBJ2-2; unclear D gene. The CDR3 is 12 residues long. V gave up 4 bases and J gave up 5 bases, with 8 bases separating them. The germline gives CDR1 SQVTM, CDR2 ANQGSEA. The CDR3 nucleotides are TGCAGCGTTGGATTCCGTACCGGGGAGCTGTTTTTT. Protein product: CSVGFRTGELFF.

This clonotype came up many times. V is TRBV18 and J is TRBJ2-5; 7 nucleotides match TRBD2. Germline trimming cut 3 bases from V and 2 bases from J; bases unmatched to any gene: 6. The germline V gene has CDR1 KGHSH and CDR2 LQKENI. CDR3 size: 15 residues. CDR3 in amino acids: CASSPLAGVQETQYF. Written as DNA, the CDR3 is TGTGCCAGCTCACCCCTTGCGGGAGTGCAAGAGACCCAGTACTTC.

The table lists this clonotype with many counts. The CDR3 DNA sequence: TGTGCCAGCAGCTCCAGGACAGGGTCGAACACTGAAGCTTTCTTT. This sequence encodes CASSSRTGSNTEAFF. The chain combines TRBV11-2 with TRBJ1-1; TRBD1 agrees at 8 bases. The J segment lost 1 base and the V segment lost 4 bases, leaving 5 bases of the junction unmatched. CDR3 size: 15 residues. Germline V CDR1 and CDR2: SGHAT, FQNNGV.

V gene TRBV20-1 combines with J gene TRBJ2-4; TRBD2 matches 11 bases. The CDR3 is made up of 15 amino acids. Per the germline V gene, CDR1 is DFQATT and CDR2 is SNEGSKA (reference sequence). The junction had 8 bases not matched to a gene; V was cut back by 3 bases and J by 7 bases. CDR3 coding DNA: TGCAGTGCTAGGCTAGCGGGAGGTCGGGTTAACATTCAGTACTTC. It encodes CSARLAGGRVNIQYF.

This clonotype was recorded at least ten times. This chain joins TRBV5-4 and TRBJ2-2; D possibly corresponds to TRBD2 (5 bases). V was shortened by 2 bases and J by 0 bases, with 11 bases between the two germline ends. Germline V CDR1 and CDR2: SGHNT, YYREEE (reference sequence). This CDR3 contains 16 residues. The CDR3 here is CASSFLSGPNTGELFF. In DNA, the CDR3 is TGTGCCAGCAGCTTCTTAAGCGGTCCGAACACCGGGGAGCTGTTTTTT.

The table lists this clonotype with many counts. J is TRBJ1-5 and V is TRBV2; D is uncertain. The germline V gene has CDR1 SNHLY and CDR2 FYNNEI. Trimming stripped 2 bases from V and 3 bases from J, with 8 bases between. The CDR3 extends over 14 amino acids. CDR3 residues: CASSERGLNQPQHF. The CDR3 nucleotides read TGTGCCAGCAGTGAACGAGGGCTCAATCAGCCCCAGCATTTT.

The chain has TRBV28 and TRBJ2-3, with D perhaps matching TRBD2 (5 bases). Trimming left V 7 bases short and J 1 base short, with 6 bases between. The CDR3 totals 12 residues. Germline-derived CDR1 and CDR2 are MDHEN and SYDVKM. The CDR3 DNA reads TGTGCCAGCAACGGGGGCACAGATACGCAGTATTTT. This translates into CASNGGTDTQYF.

In this sample, this clonotype turned up many times. The chain couples TRBV12-3 or TRBV12-4 to TRBJ2-3; possibly TRBD2 for D (6 bases). CDR3 length equals 15 residues. V was shortened by 8 bases and J by 6 bases, with 21 bases between the two germline ends. The CDR3, as DNA: TGTGCCAGCGCCCCGGGGGATGGCGGGCGGGATACGCAGTATTTT. The encoded protein is CASAPGDGGRDTQYF.

This clonotype was counted between two and nine times. The chain carries TRBV11-2 and TRBJ2-7; D is uncertain. Per germline, CDR1 SGHAT and CDR2 FQNNGV. V was cut by 2 bases and J by 3 bases, with 11 bases left in between. CDR3 length: 14 residues. CDR3 loop: CASSLPRFDYEQYF. For the CDR3, the DNA is TGTGCCAGCAGCTTACCGAGGTTCGACTACGAGCAGTACTTC.

This clonotype was counted only a few times. V usage is TRBV29-1 and J usage is TRBJ2-5; 9 bases map to TRBD2. Germline trimming cut 7 bases from V and 1 base from J; bases unmatched to any gene: 4. The CDR3 runs to 13 residues. Germline V lookup: CDR1 SQVTM, CDR2 ANQGSEA. CDR3 DNA: TGCAGCGGAGGGACTAGCCCCCAAGAGACCCAGTACTTC. Residues: CSGGTSPQETQYF.

This clonotype was seen at least ten times. This chain links TRBV15 with TRBJ1-4; the D is unclear. CDR1 is LNHNV, CDR2 YYDKDF, per germline (reference sequence). The CDR3 extends over 16 amino acids. V gave up 3 bases and J gave up 5 bases, with 16 bases separating them. This CDR3 is CATSRAVTAPNEKLFF. The CDR3, as DNA: TGTGCCACCAGCAGGGCTGTGACTGCCCCGAATGAAAAACTGTTTTTT.

This clonotype was picked up many times. The rearrangement uses TRBV5-5 and TRBJ1-3, with D maybe TRBD1 (5 bases). The CDR3 is 17 amino acids. Trimming shortened V by 1 base and J by 0 bases, and 14 bases separated the two germline ends. CDR1 and CDR2 from the germline V gene are SGHKS and YYEKEE (reference sequence). CDR3 protein: CASSLMGGSVSGNTIYF. The CDR3 DNA sequence: TGTGCCAGCAGCTTGATGGGGGGAAGCGTCTCTGGAAACACCATATATTTT.

The chain joins TRBV29-1 to TRBJ1-2, with a weak D call TRBD1 (6 bases). Trimming removed 6 bases at V and 5 bases at J, with 16 bases between. The CDR3 length is 13 residues. Germline assignment: CDR1 SQVTM and CDR2 ANQGSEA. The CDR3 nucleotides are TGCAGCGTCGCCCAGGACAGTTGGTATGGCTACACCTTC. Protein product: CSVAQDSWYGYTF.

The CDR3 DNA sequence: TGTGCCAGCAAGCTAGCGGGGAGCTCCTACAATGAGCAGTTCTTC. As protein: CASKLAGSSYNEQFF. This rearrangement joins TRBV6-5 to TRBJ2-1; 9 positions match TRBD2. CDR3 size: 15 residues. Per the germline V gene, CDR1 is MNHEY and CDR2 is SVGAGI. Germline trimming cut 7 bases from V and 0 bases from J; bases unmatched to any gene: 4.

This clonotype was observed many times. A read error may account for a junction end that differs from germline. This chain links TRBV29-1 with TRBJ1-5; D is unclear. The CDR3 runs 12 residues. CDR1 is SQVTM and CDR2 is ANQGSEA in the germline V gene. The DNA of the CDR3 is TGCAGCGTTCAAGAGAGCAATCAGCCCCAGCATTTT. It yields the protein CSVQESNQPQHF.

At least ten counts were recorded for this clonotype. The chain links TRBV4-2 to TRBJ2-5; D not certain. CDR1 is LGHNA, CDR2 YNFKEQ, per germline. The length of the CDR3 is 18 residues. Trimming pared 1 base from V and 0 bases from J, leaving 18 bases between. The CDR3 coding sequence is TGTGCCAGCAGCCAAGTCGGACCCCATATTGCGAACCAAGAGACCCAGTACTTC. Translated, it gives CASSQVGPHIANQETQYF.

This clonotype has a count of ten or more. CDR3 nucleotides: TGCAGTGCCAATTCGCGGGAGTTCTCCTACAATGAGCAGTTCTTC. Protein: CSANSREFSYNEQFF. This chain uses TRBV20-1 with TRBJ2-1, with 7 bases aligning to TRBD2. V was clipped by 6 bases and J by 0 bases; unmatched bases: 8. CDR1 DFQATT and CDR2 SNEGSKA come from the germline V gene (reference sequence). The CDR3 is 15 residues long.

This clonotype was picked up many times. V and J are TRBV12-3 or TRBV12-4 and TRBJ2-7, with 14 bases identical to TRBD2. The CDR3 extends over 19 amino acids. Unmatched junction bases numbered 14, after V lost 5 bases and J lost 2 bases. The CDR3 region has the DNA TGTGCCAGCAGTCCTCGACTAGCGGGAGGGCGACGGATTGCCTACGAGCAGTACTTC. Amino acid sequence: CASSPRLAGGRRIAYEQYF.

The chain is built from TRBV29-1 and TRBJ2-7; no clear D. CDR1 SQVTM and CDR2 ANQGSEA come from the germline V gene. The V end lost 6 bases, the J end lost 5 bases, and 20 bases lay between the germline ends. CDR3 length: 14 residues. Here the CDR3 reads CSVILGPSGNEQYF. CDR3 sequence (DNA): TGCAGCGTCATCCTAGGACCTTCGGGCAACGAGCAGTACTTC.

This clonotype was counted between two and nine times. The chain carries TRBV18 and TRBJ1-5; D gene uncertain. V gave up 1 base and J gave up 2 bases, with 9 bases separating them. The CDR3 extends over 15 amino acids. CDR1 is KGHSH and CDR2 is LQKENI in the germline V gene. The CDR3 sequence: CASSPQGVGNQPQHF. The CDR3 DNA reads as TGTGCCAGCTCACCACAGGGAGTCGGCAATCAGCCCCAGCATTTT.